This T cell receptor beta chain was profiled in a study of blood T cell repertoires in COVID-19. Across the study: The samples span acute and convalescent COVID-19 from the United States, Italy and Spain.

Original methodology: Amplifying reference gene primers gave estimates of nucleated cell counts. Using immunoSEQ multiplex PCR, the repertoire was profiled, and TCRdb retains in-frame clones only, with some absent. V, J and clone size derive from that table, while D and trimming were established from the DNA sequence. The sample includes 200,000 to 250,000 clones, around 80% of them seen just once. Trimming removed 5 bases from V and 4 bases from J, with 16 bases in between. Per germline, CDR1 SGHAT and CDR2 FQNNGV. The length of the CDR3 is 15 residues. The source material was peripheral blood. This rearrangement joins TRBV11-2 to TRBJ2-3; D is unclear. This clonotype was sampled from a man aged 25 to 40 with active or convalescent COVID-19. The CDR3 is CASSLNRALPDTQYF. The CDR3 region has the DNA TGTGCCAGCAGCCTAAATCGCGCCCTCCCAGATACGCAGTATTTT. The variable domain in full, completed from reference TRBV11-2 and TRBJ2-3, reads EAGVAQSPRYKIIEKRQSVAFWCNPISGHATLYWYQQILGQGPKLLIQFQNNGVVDDSQLPKDRFSAERLKGVDSTLKIQPAKLEDSAVYLCASSLNRALPDTQYFGPGTRLTVL.